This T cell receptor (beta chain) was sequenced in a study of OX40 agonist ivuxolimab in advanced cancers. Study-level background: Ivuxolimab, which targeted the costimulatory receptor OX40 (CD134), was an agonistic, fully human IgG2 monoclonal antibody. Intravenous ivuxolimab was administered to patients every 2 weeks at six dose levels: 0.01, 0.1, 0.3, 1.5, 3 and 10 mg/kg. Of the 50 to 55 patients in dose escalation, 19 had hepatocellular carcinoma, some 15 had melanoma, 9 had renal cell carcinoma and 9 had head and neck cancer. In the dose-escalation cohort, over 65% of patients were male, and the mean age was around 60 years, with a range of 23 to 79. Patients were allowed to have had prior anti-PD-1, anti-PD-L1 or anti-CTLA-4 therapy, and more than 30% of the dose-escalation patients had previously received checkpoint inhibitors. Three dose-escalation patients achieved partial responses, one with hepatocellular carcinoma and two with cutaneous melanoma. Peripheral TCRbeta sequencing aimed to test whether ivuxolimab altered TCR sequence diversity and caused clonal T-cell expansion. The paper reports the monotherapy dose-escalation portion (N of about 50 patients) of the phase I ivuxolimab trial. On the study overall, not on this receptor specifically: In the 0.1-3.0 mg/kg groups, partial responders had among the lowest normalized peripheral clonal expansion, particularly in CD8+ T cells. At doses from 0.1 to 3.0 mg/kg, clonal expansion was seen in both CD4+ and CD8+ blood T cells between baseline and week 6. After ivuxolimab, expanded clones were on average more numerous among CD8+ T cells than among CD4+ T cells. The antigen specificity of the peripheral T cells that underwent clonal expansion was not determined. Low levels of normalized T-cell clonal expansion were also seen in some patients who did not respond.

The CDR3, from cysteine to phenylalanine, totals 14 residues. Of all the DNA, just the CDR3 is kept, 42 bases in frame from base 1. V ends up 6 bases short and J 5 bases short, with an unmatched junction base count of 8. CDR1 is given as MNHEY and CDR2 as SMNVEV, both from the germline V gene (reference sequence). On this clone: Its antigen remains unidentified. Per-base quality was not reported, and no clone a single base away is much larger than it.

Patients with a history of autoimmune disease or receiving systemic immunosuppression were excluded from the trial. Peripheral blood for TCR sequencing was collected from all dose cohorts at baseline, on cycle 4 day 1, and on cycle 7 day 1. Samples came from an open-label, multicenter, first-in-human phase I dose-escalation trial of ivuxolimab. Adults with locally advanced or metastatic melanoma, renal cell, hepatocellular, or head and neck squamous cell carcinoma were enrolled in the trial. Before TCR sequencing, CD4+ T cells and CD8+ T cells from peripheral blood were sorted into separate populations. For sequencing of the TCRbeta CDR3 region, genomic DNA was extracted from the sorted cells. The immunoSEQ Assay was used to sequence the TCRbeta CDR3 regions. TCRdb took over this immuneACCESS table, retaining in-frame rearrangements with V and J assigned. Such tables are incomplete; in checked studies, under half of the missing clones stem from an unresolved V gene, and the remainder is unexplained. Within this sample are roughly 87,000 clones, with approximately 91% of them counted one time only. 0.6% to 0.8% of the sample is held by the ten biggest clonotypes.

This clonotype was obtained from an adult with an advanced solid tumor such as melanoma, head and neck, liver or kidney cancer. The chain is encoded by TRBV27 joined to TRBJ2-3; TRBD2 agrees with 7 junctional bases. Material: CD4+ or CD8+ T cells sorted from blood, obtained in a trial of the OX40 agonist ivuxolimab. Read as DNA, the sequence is TGTGCCAGCAGCCCCGCGGGGGAGGGAGATACGCAGTATTTT. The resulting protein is CASSPAGEGDTQYF.